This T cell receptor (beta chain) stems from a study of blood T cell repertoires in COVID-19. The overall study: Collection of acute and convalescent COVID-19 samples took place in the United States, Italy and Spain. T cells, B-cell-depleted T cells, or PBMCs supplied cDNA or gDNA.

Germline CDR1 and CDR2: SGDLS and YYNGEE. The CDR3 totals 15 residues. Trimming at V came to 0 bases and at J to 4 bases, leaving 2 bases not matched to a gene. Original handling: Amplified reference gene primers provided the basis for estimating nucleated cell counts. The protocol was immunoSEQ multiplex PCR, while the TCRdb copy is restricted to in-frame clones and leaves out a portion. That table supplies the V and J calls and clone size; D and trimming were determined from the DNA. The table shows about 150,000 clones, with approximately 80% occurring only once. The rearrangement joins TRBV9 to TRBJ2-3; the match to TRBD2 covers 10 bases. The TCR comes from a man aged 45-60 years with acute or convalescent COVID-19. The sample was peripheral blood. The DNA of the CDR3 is TGTGCCAGCAGCGTAGCCAGCGGGGGGGCAGATACGCAGTATTTT. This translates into CASSVASGGADTQYF.